A single sample gave rise to the 3 T cell receptor beta chains below, sequenced in a study of blood T cell repertoires in COVID-19. Clones were sequenced by immunoSEQ multiplex PCR, and TCRdb holds only the in-frame ones, with some missing. The sample lists about 320,000 clones, 85% occurring once. Sample: peripheral blood. These receptors came from a human donor in a cohort sampled during active COVID-19.

This clone appeared a single time. It may be a read error: a sequence one base away is much more abundant. CDR3 sequence: CASSEYGLVGELFF. For the CDR3, the DNA is TGCGCCAGCAGTGAGTATGGACTGGTCGGGGAGCTGTTTTTT. This chain uses TRBV10-1 with TRBJ2-2; D might be TRBD2 (5 bases). CDR3 length equals 14 residues. The V gene's germline CDR1 is WNHNN and CDR2 SYGVQD (reference sequence). Between the trimmed V and J ends, which lost 1 base and 7 bases, there was a span of 10 bases.

The chain employs TRBV6-1 and TRBJ2-7, with a weak D call TRBD1 (8 bases). CDR1 and CDR2 (germline): MNHNS, SASEGT. CDR3 size: 16 residues. V was shortened by 4 bases and J by 5 bases, with 21 bases between the two germline ends. The CDR3 nucleotides are TGTGCCAGCAGTGCAGGACAGGGAGGGGGGTTGAACGAGCAGTACTTC. Its translation: CASSAGQGGGLNEQYF.

This chain joins TRBV7-3 and TRBJ2-7; tentatively, D is TRBD1 (6 bases). Trimming shortened V by 3 bases and J by 3 bases, and 12 bases separated the two germline ends. This CDR3 has 14 amino acids. CDR1 is SGHTA, CDR2 FQGTGA, per germline. CDR3 amino acids: CASSLSGVGYEQYF. CDR3 DNA: TGTGCCAGCAGCTTGTCAGGGGTCGGCTACGAGCAGTACTTC.